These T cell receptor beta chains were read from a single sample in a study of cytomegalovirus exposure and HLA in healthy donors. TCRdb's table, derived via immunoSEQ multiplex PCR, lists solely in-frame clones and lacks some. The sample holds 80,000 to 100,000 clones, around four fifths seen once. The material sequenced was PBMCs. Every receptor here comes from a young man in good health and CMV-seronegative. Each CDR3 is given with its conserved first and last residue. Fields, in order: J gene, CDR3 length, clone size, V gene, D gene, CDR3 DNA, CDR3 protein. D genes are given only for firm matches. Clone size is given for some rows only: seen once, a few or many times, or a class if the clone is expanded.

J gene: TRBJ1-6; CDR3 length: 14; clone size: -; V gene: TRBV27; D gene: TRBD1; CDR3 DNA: TGTGCCAGCAGTTTAACCCCACAGGGGTCACCCCTCCACTTT; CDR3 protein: CASSLTPQGSPLHF
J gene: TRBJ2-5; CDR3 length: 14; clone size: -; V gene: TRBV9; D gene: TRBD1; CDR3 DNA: TGTGCCAGCAGCGTTACAGGGGCCCAAGAGACCCAGTACTTC; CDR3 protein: CASSVTGAQETQYF
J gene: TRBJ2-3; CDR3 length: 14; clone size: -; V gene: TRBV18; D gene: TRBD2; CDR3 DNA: TGTGCCAGCTCACCTTTTTCCGGGACTAGCGGACGGTTTTTT; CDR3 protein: CASSPFSGTSGRFF
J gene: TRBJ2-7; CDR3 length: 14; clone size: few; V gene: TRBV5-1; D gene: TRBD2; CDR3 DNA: TGCGCCAGCAGCCCAGCGGGAGGGACCTACGAGCAGTACTTC; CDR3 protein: CASSPAGGTYEQYF
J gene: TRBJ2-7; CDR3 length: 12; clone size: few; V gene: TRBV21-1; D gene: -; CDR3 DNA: TGTGCCAGGACGGACAGGGGTCACGAGCAGTACTTC; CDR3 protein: CARTDRGHEQYF
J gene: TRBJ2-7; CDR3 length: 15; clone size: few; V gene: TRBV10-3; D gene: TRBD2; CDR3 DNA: TGTGCCATCAGCCTCACGGGGGGGCGGGAGGCCGAGCAGTACTTC; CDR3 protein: CAISLTGGREAEQYF
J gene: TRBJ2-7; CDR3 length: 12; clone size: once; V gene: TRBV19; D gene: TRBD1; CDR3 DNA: TGTGCCAGCAGGGGGACAAAGGACGAGCAGTACTTC; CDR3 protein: CASRGTKDEQYF
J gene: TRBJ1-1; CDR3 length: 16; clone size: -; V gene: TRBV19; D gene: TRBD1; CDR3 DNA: TGTGCCAGTAGTCCGGACAGGGGGGGACTTAACACTGAAGCTTTCTTT; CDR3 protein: CASSPDRGGLNTEAFF
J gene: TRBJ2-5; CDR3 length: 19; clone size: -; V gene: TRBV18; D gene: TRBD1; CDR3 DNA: TGTGCCAGCTCGTCGGAAGGACAGGGCTCCCTCGGGAACCAAGAGACCCAGTACTTC; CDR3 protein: CASSSEGQGSLGNQETQYF
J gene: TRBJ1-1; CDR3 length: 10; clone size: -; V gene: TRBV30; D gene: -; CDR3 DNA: TGTGCCTGGGGGAGGACTGAAGCTTTCTTT; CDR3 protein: CAWGRTEAFF
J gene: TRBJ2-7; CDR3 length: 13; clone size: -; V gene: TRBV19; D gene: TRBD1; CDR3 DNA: TGTGCCAGCTCGGGACAGGGGTTGTACGAGCAGTACTTC; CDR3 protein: CASSGQGLYEQYF
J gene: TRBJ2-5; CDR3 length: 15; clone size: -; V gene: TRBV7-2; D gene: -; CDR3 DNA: TGTGCCAGCAGCTTAGGCGGACTACCGAAAGAGACCCAGTACTTC; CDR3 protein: CASSLGGLPKETQYF
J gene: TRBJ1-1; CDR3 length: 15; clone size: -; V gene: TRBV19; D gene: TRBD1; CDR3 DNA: TGTGCCACCTCGTCCGGAACAGGGGTAGGCACTGAAGCTTTCTTT; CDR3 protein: CATSSGTGVGTEAFF
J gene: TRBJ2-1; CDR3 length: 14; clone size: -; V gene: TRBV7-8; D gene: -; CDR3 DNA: TGTGCCAGCAGCTCTGAGGGCCAATCTAGGGTTGCGCTCTTC; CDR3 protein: CASSSEGQSRVALF
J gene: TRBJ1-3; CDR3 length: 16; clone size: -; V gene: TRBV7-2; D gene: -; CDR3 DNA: TGTGCCAGCAGCTTAGACCCTGGACTCGGTGGAAACACCATATATTTT; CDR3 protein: CASSLDPGLGGNTIYF
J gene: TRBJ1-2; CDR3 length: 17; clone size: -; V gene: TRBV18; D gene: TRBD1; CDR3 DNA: TGTGCCAGCTCACCAACCGGGACAGGGGGAGGTAACTATGGCTACACCTTC; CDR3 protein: CASSPTGTGGGNYGYTF
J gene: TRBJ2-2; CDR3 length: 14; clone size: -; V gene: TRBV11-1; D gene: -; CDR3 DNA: TGTGCCAGCAGCTTTTATTTTGACACCGGGGAGCTGTTTTTT; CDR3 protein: CASSFYFDTGELFF
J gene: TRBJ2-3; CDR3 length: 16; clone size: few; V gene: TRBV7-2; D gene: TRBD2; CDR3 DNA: TGTGCCAGCAGCCGACGTAGCGGGGGGGCCATAGATACGCAGTATTTT; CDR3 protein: CASSRRSGGAIDTQYF
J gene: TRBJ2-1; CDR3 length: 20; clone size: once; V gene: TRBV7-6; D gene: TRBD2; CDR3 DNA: TGTGCCAGCAGCGGGTTCCTTTTGGCGGGGGGCTCCCGCTCCTACAATGAGCAGTTCTTC; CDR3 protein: CASSGFLLAGGSRSYNEQFF
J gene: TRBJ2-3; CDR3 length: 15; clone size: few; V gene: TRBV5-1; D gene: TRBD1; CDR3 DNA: TGCGCCAGCAGCGTACGAGGGACAGGGGGGGATACGCAGTATTTT; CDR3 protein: CASSVRGTGGDTQYF
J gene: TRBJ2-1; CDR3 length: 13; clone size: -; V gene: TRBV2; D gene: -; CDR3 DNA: TGTGCCAGCACGGACAGACCCTACAATGAGCAGTTCTTC; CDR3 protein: CASTDRPYNEQFF
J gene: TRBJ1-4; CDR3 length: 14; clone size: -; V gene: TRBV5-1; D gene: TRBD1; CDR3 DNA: TGCGCCAGCAGCCTCCGGACAGGAAATGAAAAACTGTTTTTT; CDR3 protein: CASSLRTGNEKLFF